This TCR beta chain was retrieved from a study of radiotherapy plus CTLA-4 blockade in lung cancer listed by TCRdb under 2018. Describing the broader study: Objective responses were observed in more than 15% of enrolled patients, and disease control was achieved in 31%.

Findings and caveats that apply to the study as a whole: Early dynamic changes in blood T cell clones, together with increased serum interferon-beta after radiation, were reported as the strongest predictors of response. After treatment with radiotherapy and ipilimumab, TCR clones that originated in tumors expanded in peripheral blood.

The library was made by the immunoSEQ multiplex PCR assay. This is the immuneACCESS table as TCRdb keeps it, with only in-frame sequences that have V and J called. A part of the clones is gone; compared with another copy, unresolved V genes explain less than half, and the rest is unexplained. Counted in this sample were 60,000 to 85,000 clones; 85% to 90% of them appeared once. Around 0.87% of the sample is taken by the ten largest. As concerns this clone: Its antigen is not yet known. No much larger clone is present one base from it, and per-base qualities are unavailable.

In this study, focal radiation therapy paired with CTLA-4 blockade (ipilimumab) was tested in patients who had chemo-refractory metastatic non-small-cell lung cancer. Spanning cysteine to phenylalanine, the CDR3 consists of 16 amino acids. The read is trimmed to its CDR3 DNA, 48 bases read in frame from base 1. According to the germline V gene, CDR1 reads MNHEY and CDR2 reads SVGAGI. Trimming removed 2 bases from V and 2 bases from J; the gene matches leave 7 bases unexplained. The sequence was obtained from a human donor with non-small cell lung cancer who had stable disease on radiotherapy plus ipilimumab. The specimen comprised peripheral blood, sampled from a patient treated with radiotherapy plus ipilimumab. The sequence links TRBV6-5 to TRBJ2-3; 7 bases in the junction line up with TRBD2. The DNA sequence follows: TGTGCCAGCAGTTACCCCAAAGGACTAGACACAGATACGCAGTATTTT. Translated, it reads CASSYPKGLDTDTQYF.